A single sample is the source of the 6 T cell receptor beta chains below, sequenced in a study of T cells expressing NK-cell markers. For each CDR3 protein, TCRdb gives one entry from its re-call of the 5' RACE reads, without DNA. This sample's table has some 300,000 distinct CDR3 sequences. The specimen sequenced was blood T cells: a sorted CD56 or NKG2C T cell subset, CD4+ or CD8+ T cells, or bulk PBMC T cells (not recorded which). The receptors were sampled from a man aged 18 to 29 in good health.

V is TRBV3-1 and J is TRBJ2-1; without DNA, the TCRdb call of TRBD1 cannot be checked. CDR1 LGHDT and CDR2 YNNKEL come from the germline V gene (reference sequence). The CDR3 runs 15 residues. The CDR3 spells CASSRGGISYNEQFF.

This rearrangement joins TRBV18 to TRBJ1-1; TCRdb's D call of TRBD1 is untestable without DNA. This CDR3 has 16 amino acids. CDR1 and CDR2 (germline): KGHSH, LQKENI. CDR3 sequence reads: CASSPDSIGMNTEAFF.

The chain couples TRBV11-2 to TRBJ2-1; there is no DNA to check the TCRdb D call of TRBD2. The V gene's germline CDR1 is SGHAT and CDR2 FQNNGV. This CDR3 has 12 residues. The CDR3 sequence is CASSLASVSPFF.

This chain's CDR3 is CASSQDGRRTQYF. The chain employs TRBV4-3 and TRBJ2-3; TCRdb's assignment of TRBD1 cannot be checked, as there is no DNA. This CDR3 spans 13 amino acids. Germline CDR1 and CDR2: LGHNA and YSLEER.

This chain joins TRBV30 and TRBJ2-1; TCRdb's D gene call, TRBD2, goes unchecked for lack of DNA. The CDR3 runs 14 residues. From germline, CDR1 is GTSNPN and CDR2 SVGIG (reference sequence). This chain's CDR3 is CAWDGLAGGGEQFF.

The V and J genes are TRBV27 and TRBJ2-1; TCRdb designates TRBD2, a call that cannot be tested without DNA. The CDR3 has 16 residues. Germline V gene sequence: CDR1 MNHEY, CDR2 SMNVEV (reference sequence). CDR3 amino acids: CASSFTGLAGGNEQFF.